What follows is one T cell receptor (beta chain) and its context. The data are from a study of T-cell reconstitution after alpha-beta-depleted transplantation in children. Unique molecular identifiers were incorporated when the TCRbeta library was constructed. TCRdb ran MiXCR on the PCR reads and lists one entry per CDR3 protein. The data contain some 390,000 distinct CDR3 sequences, 20% of them singletons. Germline CDR1 reads MNHEY; CDR2 reads SVGAGI. The CDR3 loop spans 15 amino acids. The V gene end was trimmed by 4 bases and the J gene end by 7 bases; junction bases not matched to a gene: 8. The TCR was taken from a human donor who donated a stem cell graft to a child with acute myeloid leukemia. The sequencing here drew on PBMCs from the stem cell graft donor, taken from the stem cell graft. The chain employs TRBV6-5 and TRBJ1-5; 9 positions match TRBD1. As DNA, the CDR3 is TGTGCCAGCAGTTTCCAGAAGGACAGGGGCCAGCCCCAGCATTTT. Translation: CASSFQKDRGQPQHF.